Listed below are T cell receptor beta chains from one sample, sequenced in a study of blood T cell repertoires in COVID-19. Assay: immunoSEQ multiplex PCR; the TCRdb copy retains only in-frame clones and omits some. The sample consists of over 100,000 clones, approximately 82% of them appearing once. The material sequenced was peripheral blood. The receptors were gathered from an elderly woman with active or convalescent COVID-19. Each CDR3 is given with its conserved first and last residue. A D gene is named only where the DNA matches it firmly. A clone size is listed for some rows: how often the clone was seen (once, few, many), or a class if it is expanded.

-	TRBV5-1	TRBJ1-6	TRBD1	TGCGCCAGCAGCTTGTCGGGACAGGTTAATTCACCCCTCCACTTT	CASSLSGQVNSPLHF
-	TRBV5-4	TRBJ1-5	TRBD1	TGTGCCAGCAGCTCCGGGACAGGCGGCAATCAGCCCCAGCATTTT	CASSSGTGGNQPQHF
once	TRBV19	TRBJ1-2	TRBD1	TGTGCCAGTAGTACTAGACAGGGAACTGCTAACTATGGCTACACCTTC	CASSTRQGTANYGYTF
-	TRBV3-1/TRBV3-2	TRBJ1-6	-	TGTGCCAGCAGCCTTGGTCCTAATAATTCACCCCTCCACTTT	CASSLGPNNSPLHF
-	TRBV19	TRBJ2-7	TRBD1	TGTGCCAACATATCCGGGACAGGGGCCGAGCAGTACTTC	CANISGTGAEQYF
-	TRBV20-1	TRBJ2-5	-	TGCAGTGCTAGACAGGGAGAGACCCAGTACTTC	CSARQGETQYF
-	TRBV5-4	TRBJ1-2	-	TGTGCCAGCAGCTTGCAGGGAATTCAGGGCTACACCTTC	CASSLQGIQGYTF
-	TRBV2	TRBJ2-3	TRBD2	TGTGCCAGCAGGGCTACTAGCGGGAGGACAGATACGCAGTATTTT	CASRATSGRTDTQYF
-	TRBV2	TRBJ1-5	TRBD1	TGTGCCAGCAGTGGCCACAGGGGGCTCGATCAGCCCCAGCATTTT	CASSGHRGLDQPQHF
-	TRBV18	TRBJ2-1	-	TGTGCCAGCTCACCACGGGCGGGACGCACCTACAATGAGCAGTTCTTC	CASSPRAGRTYNEQFF